The present T cell receptor (beta chain) was sequenced within a study of blood T cell repertoires in COVID-19. Methods used by the authors: The authors estimated nucleated cell counts from reference gene primer amplification. Measured with immunoSEQ multiplex PCR; TCRdb has only the in-frame clones, and not every one. V and J calls and clone size are copied from that table; D and trimming were computed from the DNA. The sample holds over 250,000 clones; over 75% are singletons and the top ten take approximately 12%. Trimming at V came to 5 bases and at J to 9 bases, leaving 5 bases not matched to a gene. Germline CDR1 and CDR2: SNHLY and FYNNEI. The CDR3 length is 14 residues.

The sequence was collected from a human donor in a cohort sampled during active COVID-19. The material sequenced was peripheral blood. The chain joins TRBV2 to TRBJ2-1; TRBD2 matches 12 bases. DNA for the CDR3: TGTGCCAGCAGTACGACTAGCGGGAGAGGTGAGCAGTTCTTC. Amino acids: CASSTTSGRGEQFF. Using reference TRBV2 and TRBJ2-1 for the parts outside the CDR3, the full variable domain is EPEVTQTPSHQVTQMGQEVILRCVPISNHLYFYWYRQILGQKVEFLVSFYNNEISEKSEIFDDQFSVERPDGSNFTLKIRSTKLEDSAMYFCASSTTSGRGEQFFGPGTRLTVL.